This TCR beta chain was sequenced for a study of blood T cell repertoires in COVID-19. The wider study: Sites in the United States, Italy and Spain provided acute and convalescent COVID-19 samples. T cells, B-cell-depleted T cells, or PBMCs supplied cDNA or gDNA.

Germline loops: CDR1 SGDLS, CDR2 YYNGEE. Trimming left V 3 bases short and J 0 bases short, with 18 bases between. The CDR3 spans 17 residues. Per the study methods: Reference gene primer amplification gave estimated nucleated cell counts. Generated by immunoSEQ multiplex PCR, the TCRdb table keeps only in-frame clones and is missing some. The DNA gave D and trimming, while V, J and clone size come from that table. This table holds roughly 500,000 clones, nearly 90% found once. This clone was observed once. Seattle patient enrollment occurred during active infection, with longitudinal follow-up thereafter.

Sequenced: peripheral blood. This chain links TRBV9 with TRBJ1-2; a possible D gene is TRBD1 (5 bases). The sequence derives from a man younger than 30 with COVID-19, enrolled during active disease. CDR3 nucleotides: TGTGCCAGCAGCGCCACCCCCGGGGGGGATCCTAACTATGGCTACACCTTC. Its translation: CASSATPGGDPNYGYTF.